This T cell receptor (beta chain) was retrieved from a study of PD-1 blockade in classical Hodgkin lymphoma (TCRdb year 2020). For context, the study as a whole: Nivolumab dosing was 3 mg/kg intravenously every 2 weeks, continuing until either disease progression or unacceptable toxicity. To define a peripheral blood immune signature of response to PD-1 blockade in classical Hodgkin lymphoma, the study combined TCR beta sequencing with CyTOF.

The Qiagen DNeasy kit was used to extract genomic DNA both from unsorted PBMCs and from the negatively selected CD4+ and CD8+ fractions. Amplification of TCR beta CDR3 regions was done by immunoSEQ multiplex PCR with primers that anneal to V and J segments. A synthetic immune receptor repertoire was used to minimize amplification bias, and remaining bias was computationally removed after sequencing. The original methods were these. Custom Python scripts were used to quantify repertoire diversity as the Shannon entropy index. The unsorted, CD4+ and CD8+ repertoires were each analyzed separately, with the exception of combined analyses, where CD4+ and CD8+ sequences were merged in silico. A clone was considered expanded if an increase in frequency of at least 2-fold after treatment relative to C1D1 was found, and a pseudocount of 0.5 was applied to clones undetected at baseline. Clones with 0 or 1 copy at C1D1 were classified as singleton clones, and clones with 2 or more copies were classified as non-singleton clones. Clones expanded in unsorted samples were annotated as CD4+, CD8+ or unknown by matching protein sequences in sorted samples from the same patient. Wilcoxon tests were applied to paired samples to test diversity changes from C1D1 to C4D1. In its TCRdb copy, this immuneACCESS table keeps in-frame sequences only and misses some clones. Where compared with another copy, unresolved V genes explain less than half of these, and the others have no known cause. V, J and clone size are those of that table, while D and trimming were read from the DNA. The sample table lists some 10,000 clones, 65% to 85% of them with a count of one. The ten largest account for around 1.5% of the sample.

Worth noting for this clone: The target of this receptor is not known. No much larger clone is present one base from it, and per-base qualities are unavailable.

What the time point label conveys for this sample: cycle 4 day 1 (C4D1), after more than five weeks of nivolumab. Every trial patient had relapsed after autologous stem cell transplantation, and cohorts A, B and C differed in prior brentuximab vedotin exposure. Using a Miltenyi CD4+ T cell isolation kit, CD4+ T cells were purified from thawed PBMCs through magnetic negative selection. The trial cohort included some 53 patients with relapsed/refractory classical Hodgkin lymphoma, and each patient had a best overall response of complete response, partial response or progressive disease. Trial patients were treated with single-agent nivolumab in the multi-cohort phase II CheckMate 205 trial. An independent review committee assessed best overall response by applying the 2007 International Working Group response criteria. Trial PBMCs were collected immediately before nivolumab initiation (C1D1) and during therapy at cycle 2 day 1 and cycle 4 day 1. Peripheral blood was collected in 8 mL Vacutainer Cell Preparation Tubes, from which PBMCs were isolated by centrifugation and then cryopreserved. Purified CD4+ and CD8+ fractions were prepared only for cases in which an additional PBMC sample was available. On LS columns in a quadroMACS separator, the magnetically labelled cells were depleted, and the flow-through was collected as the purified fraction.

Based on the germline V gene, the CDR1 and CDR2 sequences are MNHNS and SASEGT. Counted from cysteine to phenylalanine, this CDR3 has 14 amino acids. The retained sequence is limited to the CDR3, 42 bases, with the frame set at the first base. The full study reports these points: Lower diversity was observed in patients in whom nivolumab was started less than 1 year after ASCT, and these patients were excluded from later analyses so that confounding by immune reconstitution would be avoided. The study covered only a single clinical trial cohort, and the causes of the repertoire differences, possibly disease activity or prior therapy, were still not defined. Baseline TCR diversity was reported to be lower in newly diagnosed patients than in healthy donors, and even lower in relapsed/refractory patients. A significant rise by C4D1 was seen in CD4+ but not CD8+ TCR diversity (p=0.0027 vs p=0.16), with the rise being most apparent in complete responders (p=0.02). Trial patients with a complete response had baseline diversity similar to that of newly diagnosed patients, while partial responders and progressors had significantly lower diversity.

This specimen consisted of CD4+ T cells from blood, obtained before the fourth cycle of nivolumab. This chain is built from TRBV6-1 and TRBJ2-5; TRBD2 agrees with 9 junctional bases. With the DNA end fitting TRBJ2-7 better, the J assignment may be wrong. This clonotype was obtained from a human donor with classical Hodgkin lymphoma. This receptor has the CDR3 CASSEAGGVYEQYF. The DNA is TGTGCCAGCAGTGAGGCGGGAGGGGTCTACGAGCAGTACTTC.